The 8 T cell receptor beta chains below were found in one sample sequenced in a study of blood T cell repertoires in COVID-19. This table comes from immunoSEQ multiplex PCR, and its TCRdb copy is limited to in-frame clones, with some not included. The data hold a few hundred thousand clones, with roughly 89% observed a single time. The material sequenced was PBMCs or T cells enriched from blood (not recorded which). Receptor source: a woman aged 55-69 years who had recovered from COVID-19.

This chain connects TRBV30 to TRBJ2-1; perhaps TRBD1 as D (5 bases). Germline V gives CDR1 GTSNPN, CDR2 SVGIG (reference sequence). The ends were cut back, 2 bases at V and 12 bases at J, with 17 bases in the middle. The CDR3 consists of 13 residues. The CDR3 bases are TGTGCCTGGAGTCCCAAAGGTAGGGGCTCGCAGTTCTTC. Its translation is CAWSPKGRGSQFF.

In nucleotides, the CDR3 is TGTGCCACCCTAGGGGCCGCCACTGAAGCTTTCTTT. Translation gives CATLGAATEAFF. The J gene is TRBJ1-1, the V gene TRBV24-1; D is perhaps TRBD1 (5 bases). V was trimmed by 9 bases and J by 4 bases, leaving 11 bases between them. This CDR3 comprises 12 residues. Germline loops: CDR1 KGHDR, CDR2 SFDVKD.

The chain has TRBV28 and TRBJ1-2; 7 nucleotides line up with TRBD1. The CDR3 runs to 12 residues. After removal of 10 bases from V and 4 bases from J, the junction contained 6 bases not matched to a gene. The germline V gene has CDR1 MDHEN and CDR2 SYDVKM. CDR3 coding DNA: TGTGCCATCACAGGGGACCGCTATGGCTACACCTTC. It yields the protein CAITGDRYGYTF.

The chain recombines TRBV19 with TRBJ1-2; TRBD1 matches 7 bases. V lost 5 bases and J lost 3; bases outside the gene matches: 12. CDR1 is LNHDA, CDR2 SQIVND, per germline (reference sequence). The CDR3 totals 16 residues. The DNA of the CDR3 is TGTGCCAGTAGTCTCAGCGGAGGGGGCAGGGACTATGGCTACACCTTC. Translating gives CASSLSGGGRDYGYTF.

This rearrangement joins TRBV15 to TRBJ1-5, with a possible D match to TRBD1 (5 bases). Germline lookup yields CDR1 LNHNV and CDR2 YYDKDF (reference sequence). The V and J ends lost 3 bases and 3 bases respectively, with 15 bases between them. The CDR3 loop spans 16 amino acids. CDR3 residues: CATSSLIRGNNQPQHF. DNA of the CDR3: TGTGCCACCAGCAGTCTAATTAGGGGAAACAATCAGCCCCAGCATTTT.

The rearrangement links TRBV11-2 to TRBJ1-1, with D possibly being TRBD1 (5 bases). Germline lookup yields CDR1 SGHAT and CDR2 FQNNGV. The V end was cut by 3 bases, the J end by 1 base, with 12 bases between. The CDR3 runs to 15 residues. DNA for the CDR3: TGTGCCAGCAGCTTGATCCAGGGCCGGAACACTGAAGCTTTCTTT. It specifies CASSLIQGRNTEAFF.

In this sample, this clone turned up once. The genes are TRBV27 and TRBJ2-7, with D possibly being TRBD2 (6 bases). The CDR3 covers 13 residues. Germline CDR1 is MNHEY and CDR2 is SMNVEV (reference sequence). Between the trimmed V and J ends, which lost 3 bases and 5 bases, there was a span of 11 bases. The CDR3 nucleotides read TGTGCCAGCAGTTTGGCGGGAATTAACGAGCAGTACTTC. Protein: CASSLAGINEQYF.

The chain links TRBV11-2 to TRBJ1-5; 8 bases are a match to TRBD1. CDR1 and CDR2 (germline): SGHAT, FQNNGV. V shed 5 bases and J 6 bases; nucleotides not matched to a gene: 6. The CDR3 sequence is 14 residues long. DNA for the CDR3: TGTGCCAGCAGCCAATCAGGGGGCGGTCAGCCCCAGCATTTT. Translating it yields CASSQSGGGQPQHF.